The source of this TCR beta chain is a study of T cells expressing NK-cell markers. General observations from the study: The CD3+CD56-NKG2C+ fraction of a few donors was likewise dominated by these clonotypes. Dominant NKG2C+ clonotypes in 5 or 6 donors made up about 1.0-7.5% of CD8+ T cells.

With UMIs, 5'RACE template switching was used to make TCR beta cDNA. TCRdb reprocessed the 5' RACE reads and keeps a single row for each CDR3 protein, giving no DNA. The sample totals fewer than 400,000 distinct CDR3 sequences. CDR3 length: 14 amino acids. Germline loops: CDR1 MNHNS, CDR2 SASEGT. In regard to this clonotype: Antigen specificity is unknown.

The source of this sequence is a woman between 45 and 65 years old in good health. The sample consisted of blood T cells: a sorted CD56 or NKG2C T cell subset, CD4+ or CD8+ T cells, or bulk PBMC T cells (not recorded which). V gene TRBV6-1 combines with J gene TRBJ2-7; TCRdb reports TRBD2, a call that lacks DNA to check it against. The CDR3 loop reads CATKMGLAGYEQYF.